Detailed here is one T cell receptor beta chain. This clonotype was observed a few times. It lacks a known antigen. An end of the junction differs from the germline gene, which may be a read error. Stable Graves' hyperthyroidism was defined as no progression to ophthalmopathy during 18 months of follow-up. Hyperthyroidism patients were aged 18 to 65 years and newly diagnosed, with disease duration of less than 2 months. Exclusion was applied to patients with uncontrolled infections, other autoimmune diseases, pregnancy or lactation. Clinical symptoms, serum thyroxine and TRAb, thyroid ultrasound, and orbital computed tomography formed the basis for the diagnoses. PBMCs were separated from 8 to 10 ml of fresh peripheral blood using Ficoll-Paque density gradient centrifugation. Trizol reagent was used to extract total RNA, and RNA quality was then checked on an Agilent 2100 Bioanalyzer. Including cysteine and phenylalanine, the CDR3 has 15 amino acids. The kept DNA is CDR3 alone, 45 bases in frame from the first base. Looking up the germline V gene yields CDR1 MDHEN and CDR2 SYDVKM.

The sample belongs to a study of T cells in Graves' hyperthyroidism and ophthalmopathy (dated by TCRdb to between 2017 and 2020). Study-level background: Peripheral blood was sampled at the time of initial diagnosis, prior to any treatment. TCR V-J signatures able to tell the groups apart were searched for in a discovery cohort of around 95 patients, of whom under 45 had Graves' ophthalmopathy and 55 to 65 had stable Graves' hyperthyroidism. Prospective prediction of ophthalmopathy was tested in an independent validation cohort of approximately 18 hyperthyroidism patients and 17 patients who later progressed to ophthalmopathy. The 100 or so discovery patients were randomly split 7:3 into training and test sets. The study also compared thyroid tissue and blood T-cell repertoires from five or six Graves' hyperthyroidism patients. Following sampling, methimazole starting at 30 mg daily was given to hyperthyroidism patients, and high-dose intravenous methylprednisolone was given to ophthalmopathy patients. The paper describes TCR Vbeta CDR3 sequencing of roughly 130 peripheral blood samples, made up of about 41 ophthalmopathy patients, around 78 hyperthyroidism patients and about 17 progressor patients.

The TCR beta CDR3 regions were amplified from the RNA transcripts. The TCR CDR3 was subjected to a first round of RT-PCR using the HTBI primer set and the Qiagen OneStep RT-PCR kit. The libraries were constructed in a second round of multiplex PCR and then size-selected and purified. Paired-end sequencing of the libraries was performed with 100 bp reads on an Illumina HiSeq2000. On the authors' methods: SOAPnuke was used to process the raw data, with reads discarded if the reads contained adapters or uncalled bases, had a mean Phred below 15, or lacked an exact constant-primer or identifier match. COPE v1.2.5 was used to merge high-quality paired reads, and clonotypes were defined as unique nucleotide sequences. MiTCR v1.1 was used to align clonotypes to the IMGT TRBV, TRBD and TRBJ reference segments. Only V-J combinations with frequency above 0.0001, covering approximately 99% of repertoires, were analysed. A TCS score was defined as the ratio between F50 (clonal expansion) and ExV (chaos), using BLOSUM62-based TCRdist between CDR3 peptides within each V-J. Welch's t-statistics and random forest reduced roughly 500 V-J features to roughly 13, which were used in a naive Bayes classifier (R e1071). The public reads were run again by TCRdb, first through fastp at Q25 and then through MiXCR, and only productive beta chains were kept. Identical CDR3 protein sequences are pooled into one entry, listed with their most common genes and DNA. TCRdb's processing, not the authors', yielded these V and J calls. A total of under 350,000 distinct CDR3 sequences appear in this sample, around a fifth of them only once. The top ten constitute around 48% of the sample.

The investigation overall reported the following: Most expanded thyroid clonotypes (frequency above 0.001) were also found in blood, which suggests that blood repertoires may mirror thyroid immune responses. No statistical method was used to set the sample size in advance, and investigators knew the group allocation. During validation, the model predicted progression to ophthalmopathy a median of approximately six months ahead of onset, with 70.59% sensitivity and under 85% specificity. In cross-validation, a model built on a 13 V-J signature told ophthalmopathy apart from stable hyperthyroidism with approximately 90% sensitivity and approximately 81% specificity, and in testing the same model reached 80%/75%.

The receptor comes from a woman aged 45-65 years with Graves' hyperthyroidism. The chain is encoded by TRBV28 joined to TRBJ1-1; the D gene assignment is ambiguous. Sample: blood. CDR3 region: CASSFISPLGTEAFF. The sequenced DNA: TGCGCCAGCAGTTTTATCTCACCCCTCGGGACTGAAGCTTTCTTT.